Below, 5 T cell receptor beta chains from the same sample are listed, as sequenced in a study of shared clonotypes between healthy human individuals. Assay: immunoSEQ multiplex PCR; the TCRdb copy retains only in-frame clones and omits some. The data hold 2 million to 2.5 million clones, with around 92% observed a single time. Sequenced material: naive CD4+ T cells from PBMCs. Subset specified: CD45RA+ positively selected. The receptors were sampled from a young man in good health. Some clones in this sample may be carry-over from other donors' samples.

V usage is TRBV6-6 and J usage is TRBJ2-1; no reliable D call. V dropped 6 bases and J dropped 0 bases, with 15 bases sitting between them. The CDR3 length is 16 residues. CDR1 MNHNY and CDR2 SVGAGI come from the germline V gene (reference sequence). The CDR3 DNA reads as TGTGCCAGCAGCCCTTTGGCTGCCGTCTCCTACAATGAGCAGTTCTTC. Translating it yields CASSPLAAVSYNEQFF.

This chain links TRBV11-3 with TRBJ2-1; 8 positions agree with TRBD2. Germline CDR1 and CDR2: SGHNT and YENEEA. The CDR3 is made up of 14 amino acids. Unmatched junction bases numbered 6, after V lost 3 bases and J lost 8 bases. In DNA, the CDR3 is TGTGCCAGCAGCTTGGACGGACTAGCCGATGAGCAGTTCTTC. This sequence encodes CASSLDGLADEQFF.

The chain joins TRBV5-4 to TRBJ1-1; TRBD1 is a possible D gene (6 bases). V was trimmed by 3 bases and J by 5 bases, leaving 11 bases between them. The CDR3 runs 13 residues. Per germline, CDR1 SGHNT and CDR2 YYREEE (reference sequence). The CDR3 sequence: CASSSLQGTEAFF. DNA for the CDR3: TGTGCCAGCAGCTCCCTACAGGGTACTGAAGCTTTCTTT.

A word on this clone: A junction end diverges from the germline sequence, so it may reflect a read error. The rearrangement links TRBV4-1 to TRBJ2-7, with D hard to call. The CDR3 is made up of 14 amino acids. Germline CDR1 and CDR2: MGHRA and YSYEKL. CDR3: CASSLDPGSYEQYF. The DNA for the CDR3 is TGTGCCAGCAGCTTGGACCCGGGTAGCTACGAGCAGTACTTC.

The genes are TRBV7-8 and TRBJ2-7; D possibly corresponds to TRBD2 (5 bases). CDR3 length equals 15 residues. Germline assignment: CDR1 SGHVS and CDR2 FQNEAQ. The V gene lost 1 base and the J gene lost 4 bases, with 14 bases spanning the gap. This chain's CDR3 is CASSLVATPGYEQYF. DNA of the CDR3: TGTGCCAGCAGCTTAGTAGCCACCCCGGGGTACGAGCAGTACTTC.